Ten or more counts support the clone carrying this TCR beta chain. Its specificity is not known. This entry comes from a study of response to subunit inactivated influenza vaccine. Study-wide findings and caveats: Authors proposed each seasonal influenza vaccination draws in few new T cells.

V was pared by 0 bases and J by 2 bases, with 10 bases between. From germline, CDR1 is SSHAT and CDR2 FNYEAQ (reference sequence). The CDR3 consists of 15 residues. TCRdb re-derived calls from the RT-PCR reads in MiXCR, one entry per CDR3 protein. This table holds about 480,000 distinct CDR3 sequences, around 13% found once. The starting material was PBMCs from blood, obtained roughly 45 days after vaccination. This receptor was obtained from a man aged 45-60 years who received an inactivated influenza vaccine. The chain joins TRBV7-7 to TRBJ2-5, with D possibly TRBD1 on 6 matching bases. The CDR3 DNA is TGTGCCAGCAGCTTAGCCGGGACAAGTCAAGAGACCCAGTACTTC. This translates into CASSLAGTSQETQYF.